Listed here is a single T cell receptor (beta chain). Its specific antigen is unknown. There are no base qualities to consult, and no much larger clone falls within one base. After removal of 3 bases from V and 8 bases from J, the junction retains 9 bases not matched to a gene. The germline V gene sets CDR1 to SGHRS and CDR2 to YFSETQ. The CDR3 holds 14 amino acids from the cysteine to the phenylalanine. The kept DNA is CDR3 alone, 42 bases in frame from the first base. These data are taken from a study of shared clonotypes between healthy human individuals (dated by TCRdb to about 2020). Study-level background: Two women and a few men aged 18 to 49 years were included in the cohort. To estimate repertoire size and how much clonotype sharing occurs between individuals, the study deeply sequenced the blood TCR repertoires of about 5 healthy adults. To increase sequencing depth and limit assay-specific biases, TCR repertoire library preparation and sequencing were carried out by different laboratories using diverse techniques. Per donor, leukapheresis produced somewhere between about 0.85 and 9.5 billion PBMCs. On the study overall, not on this receptor specifically: Pairwise subsampling led to the expectation that sequencing depth would affect the degree of clonotype sharing among donors. Because the study included only a small number of donors, the genetic and exposure-history diversity represented was limited. Sampling was restricted to blood, and TCR repertoires in tissue are likely to differ from TCR repertoires in blood.

TCR CDR3 regions were amplified from genomic DNA by multiplex PCR using the deep immunoSEQ assay. Extracted genomic DNA from each cell subset was distributed evenly across all wells of several immunoSEQ 96-well plates, and each plate was treated as a replicate. For unsorted PBMC, 300 to 350 ng genomic DNA, equal to 25,000 to 35,000 T cell genomes, was loaded into each replicate PCR. Ten immunoSEQ deep assay plates were used to sequence the unsorted PBMC genomic DNA. The purified libraries were quantified using a Qubit 3.0 fluorometer, sized with a Bioanalyzer 2100, and then quantified again using the KAPA Library Quantification kit. Every immunoSEQ 96-well plate was sequenced on a dedicated single-read 150-cycle Illumina NextSeq 550 flow cell. The paper's data handling went like this. The immunoSEQ output contained only junctional sequences without quality scores, so filtering could not match that applied to full-length reads. To assign V/J genes and CDR3, sequences were annotated against IMGT germline references using PyIR, a Python wrapper for IgBLAST v1.9. Reads with weak V/J assignments (E-value above 1e-6), missing CDR3, stop codons, out-of-frame junctions, or ambiguous translated residues were removed. V3J clonotypes were defined by identical inferred V gene, J gene, and CDR3 amino acid sequence. Percentage overlap between repertoires was calculated by dividing the number of shared unique clonotypes by the size of the smaller repertoire. Richness of each repertoire was evaluated using RTK rarefaction, the Chao1 estimator, and Recon v2.1 estimates of unobserved clonotypes. The immuneACCESS repertoire file appears here via TCRdb, limited to in-frame rearrangements. These files lack a portion of the clones; in checked studies, under half of the deficit traces to unresolved V genes, and the cause of the others is not known. V, J and clone size reflect that table, while D and trimming were determined from the DNA. The sample table lists about 490,000 clones, 65% to 85% of them with a count of one. Of the sample, more than 9.5% is held by the ten largest clones.

Donors were healthy HIV-negative adults with no recently reported acute infections or vaccinations. Only Caucasian adults living in Nashville, Tennessee, USA were represented among the donors. For unsorted samples, some 90 million PBMCs were counted, and genomic DNA was extracted using the QIAamp DNA Blood Mini kit. Blood was collected by leukapheresis, and PBMCs were isolated by Ficoll-Histopaque density gradient centrifugation and then cryopreserved in liquid nitrogen vapor phase. The receptor's source is a woman in her forties in good health. Some clones in this sample may be carry-over from other donors' samples. What was sequenced was PBMCs. This receptor chain uses TRBV5-1 and TRBJ1-2; TRBD1 fits 8 bases in the junction. The sequenced DNA is TGCGCCAGCAGCTCTTCGACAGGGGAGCGGGGCTACACCTTC. Translated, this is CASSSSTGERGYTF.